Each of the 8 T cell receptor beta chains below was sequenced from the same sample in a study of neurological immune-mediated disorders. TCRdb processed the 5' RACE reads anew with MiXCR; each CDR3 protein has one entry. The sample lists approximately 70,000 distinct CDR3 sequences, roughly 4.9% occurring once. Source material: PBMCs. The receptors originated from a woman in her 70s with multiple sclerosis.

This clonotype was seen a few times. A read error may explain this, as a much larger clone is one base away. The CDR3 nucleotides read TGTGCCAGCAGCAAAGGTCACCCAGATACGCAGTATTTT. It is translated as CASSKGHPDTQYF. This sequence joins TRBV21-1 and TRBJ2-3. TRBV21-1 is annotated as a pseudogene. This CDR3 is 13 amino acids long.

In its sample, this clonotype was seen many times. The V and J genes are TRBV5-1 and TRBJ2-7, with D perhaps TRBD1 (6 bases). The germline CDR1 and CDR2 sequences are SGHRS and YFSETQ. Deletions cut 3 bases from V and 6 bases from J, with 16 bases between. CDR3 length: 14 amino acids. CDR3 in DNA: TGCGCCAGCAGCTCGCCGGGACAAACCAGCGAGCAGTACTTC. It encodes CASSSPGQTSEQYF.

The rearrangement links TRBV27 to TRBJ1-2; D uncertain. The length of the CDR3 is 16 residues. V dropped 0 bases and J dropped 2 bases, with 13 bases sitting between them. Germline CDR1 MNHEY, CDR2 SMNVEV (reference sequence). The CDR3 protein is CASSLSGGKGNYGYTF. The CDR3, as DNA: TGTGCCAGCAGTTTATCAGGAGGGAAGGGCAACTATGGCTACACCTTC.

A few counts support this clonotype. A much larger clone is a single base away; this may be a read error. The rearrangement uses TRBV20-1 and TRBJ1-6; 9 bases map to TRBD1. The germline CDR1 and CDR2 sequences are DFQATT and SNEGSKA (reference sequence). The CDR3 loop spans 13 amino acids. CDR3 DNA sequence: TGCAGTGCGCGGACAGGGGTAAATTCACACCTCCACTTT. It specifies CSARTGVNSHLHF.

This clonotype was detected many times. CDR3 DNA: TGCGCCAGCAGCTTGGCTAGCGGGAGTTCCAAAAACATTCAGTACTTC. Translated, it gives CASSLASGSSKNIQYF. V and J are TRBV5-1 and TRBJ2-4, with 10 bases that match TRBD2. The CDR3 runs to 16 residues. Germline loops: CDR1 SGHRS, CDR2 YFSETQ. V shed 0 bases and J 2 bases; nucleotides not matched to a gene: 2.

This clonotype was counted only a few times. This sequence joins TRBV5-6 and TRBJ1-1; D gene ambiguous. The CDR3 extends over 12 amino acids. The germline V gene encodes CDR1 SGHDT and CDR2 YYEEEE. V was pared by 4 bases and J by 11 bases, with 15 bases between. CDR3 region: CASSAGSLTAFF. The DNA of the CDR3 is TGTGCCAGCAGCGCCGGGTCCCTGACCGCTTTCTTT. The full variable domain, rest sourced from reference TRBV5-6 and TRBJ1-1, is DAGVTQSPTHLIKTRGQQVTLRCSPKSGHDTVSWYQQALGQGPQFIFQYYEEEERQRGNFPDRFSGHQFPNYSSELNVNALLLGDSALYLCASSAGSLTAFFGQGTRLTVV.

This clonotype has a count of ten or more. The chain links TRBV20-1 to TRBJ2-7; a possible D gene is TRBD1 (6 bases). The CDR3 has 13 residues. Germline-derived CDR1 and CDR2 are DFQATT and SNEGSKA (reference sequence). Trimming left V 5 bases short and J 3 bases short, with 14 bases between. The CDR3 sequence: CSAPNGQNYEQYF. In DNA, the CDR3 is TGCAGTGCTCCTAACGGACAGAACTACGAGCAGTACTTC.

There are many counts of this clonotype. The genes are TRBV4-1 and TRBJ1-5; TRBD1 matches 7 bases. This CDR3 has 16 residues. The V segment lost 4 bases and the J segment 0 bases; nucleotides outside the gene matches: 6. Germline CDR1 MGHRA, CDR2 YSYEKL. This CDR3 is CASSRETGNSNQPQHF. The DNA for the CDR3 is TGCGCCAGCAGCCGAGAGACAGGGAATAGCAATCAGCCCCAGCATTTT.